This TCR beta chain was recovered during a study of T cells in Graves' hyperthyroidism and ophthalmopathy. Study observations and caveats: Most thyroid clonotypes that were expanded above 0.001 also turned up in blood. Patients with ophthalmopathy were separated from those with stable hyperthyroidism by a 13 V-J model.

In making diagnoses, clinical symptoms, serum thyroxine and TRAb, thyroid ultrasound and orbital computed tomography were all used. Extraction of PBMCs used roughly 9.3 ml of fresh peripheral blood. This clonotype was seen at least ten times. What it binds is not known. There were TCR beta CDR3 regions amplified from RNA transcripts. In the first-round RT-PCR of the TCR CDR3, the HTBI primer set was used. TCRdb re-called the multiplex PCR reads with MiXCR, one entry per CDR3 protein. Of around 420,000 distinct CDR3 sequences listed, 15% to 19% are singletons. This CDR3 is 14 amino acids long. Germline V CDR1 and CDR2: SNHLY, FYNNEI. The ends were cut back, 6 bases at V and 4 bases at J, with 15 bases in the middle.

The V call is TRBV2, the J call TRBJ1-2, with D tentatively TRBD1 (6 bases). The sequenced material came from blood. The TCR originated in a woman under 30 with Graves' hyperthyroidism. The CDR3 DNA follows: TGTGCCAGCAGGTCAGGGGTTTCGGTCTATGGCTACACCTTC. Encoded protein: CASRSGVSVYGYTF. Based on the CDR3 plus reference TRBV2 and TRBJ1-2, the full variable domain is EPEVTQTPSHQVTQMGQEVILRCVPISNHLYFYWYRQILGQKVEFLVSFYNNEISEKSEIFDDQFSVERPDGSNFTLKIRSTKLEDSAMYFCASRSGVSVYGYTFGSGTRLTVV.